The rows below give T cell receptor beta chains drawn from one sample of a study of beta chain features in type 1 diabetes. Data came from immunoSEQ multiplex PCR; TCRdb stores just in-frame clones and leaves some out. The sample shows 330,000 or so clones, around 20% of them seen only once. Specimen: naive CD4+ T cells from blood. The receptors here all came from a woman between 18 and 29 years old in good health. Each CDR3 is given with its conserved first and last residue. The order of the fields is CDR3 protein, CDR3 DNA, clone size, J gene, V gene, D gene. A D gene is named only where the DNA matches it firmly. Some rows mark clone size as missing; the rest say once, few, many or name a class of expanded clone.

CDR3aa: CASSPGTENEKLFF
CDR3nt: TGCGCCAGCAGCCCAGGGACAGAGAATGAAAAACTGTTTTTT
abundance: .
j_gene: TRBJ1-4
v_gene: TRBV5-1
d_gene: TRBD1

CDR3aa: CASSGGQGNYGYTF
CDR3nt: TGTGCCAGCAGCGGGGGACAGGGCAACTATGGCTACACCTTC
abundance: .
j_gene: TRBJ1-2
v_gene: TRBV7-2
d_gene: TRBD1

CDR3aa: CASSLSSDEQFF
CDR3nt: TGTGCCAGCAGCTTATCCTCGGATGAGCAGTTCTTC
abundance: few
j_gene: TRBJ2-1
v_gene: TRBV13
d_gene: .

CDR3aa: CASSPGLAGETQYF
CDR3nt: TGCGCCAGCAGCCCCGGACTAGCCGGGGAGACCCAGTACTTC
abundance: .
j_gene: TRBJ2-5
v_gene: TRBV5-1
d_gene: TRBD2

CDR3aa: CAWSGTGHQETQYF
CDR3nt: TGTGCCTGGTCAGGGACAGGGCACCAAGAGACCCAGTACTTC
abundance: few
j_gene: TRBJ2-5
v_gene: TRBV30
d_gene: TRBD1

CDR3aa: CASSEAGVNTQYF
CDR3nt: TGTGCCAGCAGTGAAGCAGGGGTAAATACGCAGTATTTT
abundance: few
j_gene: TRBJ2-3
v_gene: TRBV2
d_gene: .

CDR3aa: CASSPGQGVETQYF
CDR3nt: TGTGCCAGCTCACCGGGACAGGGTGTGGAGACCCAGTACTTC
abundance: .
j_gene: TRBJ2-5
v_gene: TRBV18
d_gene: TRBD1

CDR3aa: CASSLEPGTEAFF
CDR3nt: TGTGCCAGCAGCTTAGAACCGGGAACTGAAGCTTTCTTT
abundance: few
j_gene: TRBJ1-1
v_gene: TRBV7-9
d_gene: .

CDR3aa: CASSPGTATNYGYTF
CDR3nt: TGTGCCAGCAGCCCCGGGACAGCCACTAACTATGGCTACACCTTC
abundance: .
j_gene: TRBJ1-2
v_gene: TRBV5-4
d_gene: TRBD1

CDR3aa: CASTSVSAGSPLHF
CDR3nt: TGTGCCAGCACCTCGGTGAGCGCTGGTTCACCCCTCCACTTT
abundance: .
j_gene: TRBJ1-6
v_gene: TRBV27
d_gene: .

CDR3aa: CASSLGQNYGYTF
CDR3nt: TGTGCCAGCAGCTTGGGGCAGAACTATGGCTACACCTTC
abundance: .
j_gene: TRBJ1-2
v_gene: TRBV5-4
d_gene: .

CDR3aa: CASSLNPGASYEQYF
CDR3nt: TGTGCCAGCAGCCTTAACCCTGGAGCATCCTACGAGCAGTACTTC
abundance: few
j_gene: TRBJ2-7
v_gene: TRBV11-2
d_gene: .

CDR3aa: CASGLRPGTGNTEAFF
CDR3nt: TGTGCTAGTGGTCTACGTCCCGGGACAGGGAACACTGAAGCTTTCTTT
abundance: few
j_gene: TRBJ1-1
v_gene: TRBV12-5
d_gene: TRBD1

CDR3aa: CASATPRDRGNGGYTF
CDR3nt: TGTGCCAGCGCCACCCCGAGGGACAGGGGAAATGGTGGCTACACCTTC
abundance: .
j_gene: TRBJ1-2
v_gene: TRBV27
d_gene: TRBD1

CDR3aa: CAWKGQGLGYGYTF
CDR3nt: TGTGCCTGGAAGGGACAGGGGTTAGGGTATGGCTACACCTTC
abundance: .
j_gene: TRBJ1-2
v_gene: TRBV30
d_gene: TRBD1

CDR3aa: CASSQDGPGLNYNEQFF
CDR3nt: TGCGCCAGCAGCCAGGACGGCCCGGGACTAAACTACAATGAGCAGTTCTTC
abundance: .
j_gene: TRBJ2-1
v_gene: TRBV4-1
d_gene: TRBD2

CDR3aa: CASTEGQGISYEQYF
CDR3nt: TGTGCCAGCACTGAGGGACAAGGAATATCCTACGAGCAGTACTTC
abundance: .
j_gene: TRBJ2-7
v_gene: TRBV6-5
d_gene: .

CDR3aa: CASTPQGSIGEKLFF
CDR3nt: TGTGCCAGCACTCCCCAGGGATCAATCGGTGAAAAACTGTTTTTT
abundance: .
j_gene: TRBJ1-4
v_gene: TRBV2
d_gene: .

CDR3aa: CASGAGTGVGNEQFF
CDR3nt: TGCGCCAGTGGTGCCGGGACAGGAGTGGGCAATGAGCAGTTCTTC
abundance: .
j_gene: TRBJ2-1
v_gene: TRBV5-1
d_gene: TRBD1

CDR3aa: CSVSDRPNTEAFF
CDR3nt: TGCAGCGTTTCTGACAGACCGAACACTGAAGCTTTCTTT
abundance: few
j_gene: TRBJ1-1
v_gene: TRBV29-1
d_gene: .

CDR3aa: CSVEAPGGQETQYF
CDR3nt: TGCAGCGTTGAAGCGCCAGGGGGGCAAGAGACCCAGTACTTC
abundance: .
j_gene: TRBJ2-5
v_gene: TRBV29-1
d_gene: .

CDR3aa: CASSESGGGANVLTF
CDR3nt: TGTGCCAGCAGTGAATCTGGCGGTGGGGCCAACGTCCTGACTTTC
abundance: .
j_gene: TRBJ2-6
v_gene: TRBV25-1
d_gene: .

CDR3aa: CASSPTRQGGTDTQYF
CDR3nt: TGCGCCAGCAGCCCCACCCGACAGGGTGGCACAGATACGCAGTATTTT
abundance: few
j_gene: TRBJ2-3
v_gene: TRBV4-3
d_gene: TRBD1

CDR3aa: CATSMTSSYNEQFF
CDR3nt: TGTGCCACCAGCATGACTAGCTCCTACAATGAGCAGTTCTTC
abundance: .
j_gene: TRBJ2-1
v_gene: TRBV15
d_gene: .

CDR3aa: CASSLRKQGQGAFF
CDR3nt: TGTGCCAGCAGCTTGAGGAAACAGGGGCAAGGAGCTTTCTTT
abundance: .
j_gene: TRBJ1-1
v_gene: TRBV11-1
d_gene: TRBD1

CDR3aa: CASSPRSATGANVLTF
CDR3nt: TGTGCTAGCAGCCCCAGGTCGGCAACCGGGGCCAACGTCCTGACTTTC
abundance: .
j_gene: TRBJ2-6
v_gene: TRBV7-7
d_gene: .

CDR3aa: CASSQGQGTEAFF
CDR3nt: TGTGCCAGTTCCCAAGGCCAGGGCACTGAAGCTTTCTTT
abundance: few
j_gene: TRBJ1-1
v_gene: TRBV18
d_gene: .

CDR3aa: CASSSYSTDTQYF
CDR3nt: TGTGCCAGCTCATCGTATAGCACAGATACGCAGTATTTT
abundance: .
j_gene: TRBJ2-3
v_gene: TRBV18
d_gene: .

CDR3aa: CASSFSPGTGGAGTQYF
CDR3nt: TGCGCCAGCAGCTTTTCCCCCGGGACAGGGGGCGCGGGGACCCAGTACTTC
abundance: few
j_gene: TRBJ2-5
v_gene: TRBV5-1
d_gene: TRBD1

CDR3aa: CSVEEGAEKLFF
CDR3nt: TGCAGCGTTGAAGAAGGGGCAGAAAAACTGTTTTTT
abundance: .
j_gene: TRBJ1-4
v_gene: TRBV29-1
d_gene: .

CDR3aa: CAWSVGSGDTDTQYF
CDR3nt: TGTGCCTGGAGTGTAGGTTCGGGGGACACAGATACGCAGTATTTT
abundance: .
j_gene: TRBJ2-3
v_gene: TRBV30
d_gene: .

CDR3aa: CSVEILTGDEQFF
CDR3nt: TGCAGCGTTGAGATTCTGACAGGGGATGAGCAGTTCTTC
abundance: .
j_gene: TRBJ2-1
v_gene: TRBV29-1
d_gene: TRBD1

CDR3aa: CASSQQANQPQHF
CDR3nt: TGTGCCAGCTCACAACAGGCCAATCAGCCCCAGCATTTT
abundance: .
j_gene: TRBJ1-5
v_gene: TRBV18
d_gene: .

CDR3aa: CASSKRTGKKFF
CDR3nt: TGTGCCAGCAGCAAAAGAACCGGGAAAAAGTTCTTC
abundance: .
j_gene: TRBJ2-1
v_gene: TRBV21-1
d_gene: .

CDR3aa: CASSPGPRGGASEQFF
CDR3nt: TGCGCCAGCAGCCCCGGGCCCCGCGGGGGGGCATCTGAGCAGTTCTTC
abundance: .
j_gene: TRBJ2-1
v_gene: TRBV4-1
d_gene: TRBD2

CDR3aa: CASSDPRRGDYEQYF
CDR3nt: TGTGCCAGCAGTGACCCGCGCAGGGGGGACTACGAGCAGTACTTC
abundance: .
j_gene: TRBJ2-7
v_gene: TRBV6-4
d_gene: .

CDR3aa: CASSPSWRDTEAFF
CDR3nt: TGTGCCAGCAGCCCCTCGTGGAGGGACACTGAAGCTTTCTTT
abundance: few
j_gene: TRBJ1-1
v_gene: TRBV9
d_gene: .

CDR3aa: CASSWTSGGPTNNEQFF
CDR3nt: TGCGCCAGCAGCTGGACTAGCGGGGGACCAACTAACAATGAGCAGTTCTTC
abundance: few
j_gene: TRBJ2-1
v_gene: TRBV5-1
d_gene: TRBD2

CDR3aa: CASSFDSSNQPQHF
CDR3nt: TGTGCCAGCAGCTTCGACAGTAGCAATCAGCCCCAGCATTTT
abundance: few
j_gene: TRBJ1-5
v_gene: TRBV7-2
d_gene: .

CDR3aa: CASSTPGQGARSYGYTF
CDR3nt: TGTGCCAGTAGTACTCCGGGACAGGGGGCCAGATCCTATGGCTACACCTTC
abundance: few
j_gene: TRBJ1-2
v_gene: TRBV19
d_gene: TRBD1

CDR3aa: CASSLLRRGLNTEAFF
CDR3nt: TGCGCCAGCAGCCTTTTACGGCGGGGTTTGAACACTGAAGCTTTCTTT
abundance: few
j_gene: TRBJ1-1
v_gene: TRBV4-3
d_gene: .

CDR3aa: CASSLAGTGEETQYF
CDR3nt: TGTGCCAGCAGCTTAGCCGGGACAGGGGAAGAGACCCAGTACTTC
abundance: .
j_gene: TRBJ2-5
v_gene: TRBV7-2
d_gene: TRBD1

CDR3aa: CASSQFGTISGNTIYF
CDR3nt: TGCGCCAGCAGCCAGTTCGGGACAATCTCTGGAAACACCATATATTTT
abundance: few
j_gene: TRBJ1-3
v_gene: TRBV4-1
d_gene: .

CDR3aa: CSVGQGSNTDTQYF
CDR3nt: TGCAGCGTTGGACAGGGGAGTAATACAGATACGCAGTATTTT
abundance: .
j_gene: TRBJ2-3
v_gene: TRBV29-1
d_gene: TRBD1

CDR3aa: CASSAGGETQYF
CDR3nt: TGTGCCAGTTCAGCGGGAGGGGAGACCCAGTACTTC
abundance: few
j_gene: TRBJ2-5
v_gene: TRBV19
d_gene: TRBD2

CDR3aa: CASSIPTGLAKNIQYF
CDR3nt: TGTGCCAGTAGTATCCCAACAGGCTTAGCCAAAAACATTCAGTACTTC
abundance: few
j_gene: TRBJ2-4
v_gene: TRBV19
d_gene: .

CDR3aa: CASSLEGGADPQYF
CDR3nt: TGTGCCAGCAGCTTAGAAGGGGGGGCCGACCCGCAGTATTTT
abundance: .
j_gene: TRBJ2-3
v_gene: TRBV7-9
d_gene: .

CDR3aa: CSVERGLQETQYF
CDR3nt: TGCAGCGTTGAAAGGGGACTCCAAGAGACCCAGTACTTC
abundance: .
j_gene: TRBJ2-5
v_gene: TRBV29-1
d_gene: .

CDR3aa: CASSGGGTVNTEAFF
CDR3nt: TGTGCCAGCAGCGGAGGCGGGACGGTGAACACTGAAGCTTTCTTT
abundance: .
j_gene: TRBJ1-1
v_gene: TRBV2
d_gene: .

CDR3aa: CANVPEFPQHF
CDR3nt: TGTGCCAATGTCCCGGAGTTCCCCCAGCATTTT
abundance: .
j_gene: TRBJ1-5
v_gene: TRBV27
d_gene: .

CDR3aa: CASSSSSTDTGELFF
CDR3nt: TGCGCCAGCAGCTCCTCATCGACAGACACCGGGGAGCTGTTTTTT
abundance: .
j_gene: TRBJ2-2
v_gene: TRBV5-1
d_gene: .

CDR3aa: CASSLVLQGRGYGYTF
CDR3nt: TGTGCCAGCAGCTTAGTTTTACAGGGTCGTGGCTATGGCTACACCTTC
abundance: .
j_gene: TRBJ1-2
v_gene: TRBV7-8
d_gene: .

CDR3aa: CASSPGTGGNQPQHF
CDR3nt: TGTGCCAGCAGCCCTGGGACAGGGGGAAATCAGCCCCAGCATTTT
abundance: few
j_gene: TRBJ1-5
v_gene: TRBV27
d_gene: TRBD1

CDR3aa: CASSVDHGRSYNEQFF
CDR3nt: TGTGCCAGCAGCGTAGATCACGGGAGGAGCTACAATGAGCAGTTCTTC
abundance: few
j_gene: TRBJ2-1
v_gene: TRBV9
d_gene: TRBD2

CDR3aa: CASSSRGSSYNEQFF
CDR3nt: TGTGCCAGCAGCTCCAGAGGGAGCTCCTACAATGAGCAGTTCTTC
abundance: .
j_gene: TRBJ2-1
v_gene: TRBV7-9
d_gene: .

CDR3aa: CASTDLDRDSPLHF
CDR3nt: TGTGCCAGCACCGATCTGGACAGGGACTCACCCCTCCACTTT
abundance: .
j_gene: TRBJ1-6
v_gene: TRBV11-2
d_gene: TRBD1

CDR3aa: CASSSMTGPDYNEQFF
CDR3nt: TGTGCCAGCAGCTCCATGACAGGACCCGACTACAATGAGCAGTTCTTC
abundance: few
j_gene: TRBJ2-1
v_gene: TRBV13
d_gene: .

CDR3aa: CASSLDYRNYGYTF
CDR3nt: TGTGCCAGCAGCTTAGACTACAGGAACTATGGCTACACCTTC
abundance: .
j_gene: TRBJ1-2
v_gene: TRBV7-2
d_gene: .

CDR3aa: CASTSEVIINEQFF
CDR3nt: TGTGCCAGTACGTCGGAGGTCATCATCAATGAGCAGTTCTTC
abundance: few
j_gene: TRBJ2-1
v_gene: TRBV11-3
d_gene: .

CDR3aa: CASSPDSGNTQYF
CDR3nt: TGTGCCAGCTCACCAGATTCGGGAAATACGCAGTATTTT
abundance: .
j_gene: TRBJ2-3
v_gene: TRBV18
d_gene: .